Each of the 29 T cell receptor beta chains below was sequenced from the same sample in a study of blood T cell repertoires in COVID-19. The repertoire was sequenced with immunoSEQ multiplex PCR; TCRdb's copy has only in-frame clones and lacks some. The sample shows a few hundred thousand clones, around 85% of them seen only once. The sample consisted of PBMCs or T cells enriched from blood (not recorded which). Receptors were obtained from a young man who had recovered from COVID-19.

The chain uses TRBV13 and TRBJ1-2; D is uncertain. The CDR3 has 16 residues. Germline V gene sequence: CDR1 PRHDT, CDR2 FYEKMQ (reference sequence). The V and J ends lost 2 bases and 1 base respectively, with 14 bases between them. CDR3 in DNA: TGTGCCAGCAGCTTATGGGAGGCAGAAATTAACTATGGCTACACCTTC. This sequence encodes CASSLWEAEINYGYTF.

This chain links TRBV6-5 with TRBJ1-1; 9 nucleotides line up with TRBD1. In germline, CDR1 is MNHEY, CDR2 SVGAGI. J gave up 4 bases and V 6 bases, and 6 bases lay outside the gene matches. This CDR3 contains 14 residues. This CDR3 reads CASRQGALSTEAFF. CDR3 DNA sequence: TGTGCCAGCAGACAGGGGGCGCTTAGCACTGAAGCTTTCTTT.

This chain joins TRBV3-1 (or the pseudogene TRBV3-2) and TRBJ1-6; D remains ambiguous. V dropped 1 base and J dropped 7 bases, with 8 bases sitting between them. This CDR3 region has 14 residues. The germline CDR1 and CDR2 sequences are LGHDT and YNNKEL (reference sequence). CDR3 in amino acids: CASSQAGINSPLHF. CDR3 DNA sequence: TGTGCCAGCAGCCAAGCCGGTATAAATTCACCCCTCCACTTT.

This clone has a single count. The chain is built from TRBV5-8 and TRBJ1-5; 8 bases agree with TRBD1. The V gene end was trimmed by 0 bases and the J gene end by 8 bases; junction bases not matched to a gene: 10. Germline-derived CDR1 and CDR2 are SGHTS and YDEGEE. This CDR3 contains 16 residues. In nucleotides, the CDR3 is TGTGCCAGCAGCTTGGAGACAGGGGTTCCGTGGGAGCCCCAGCATTTT. It translates to CASSLETGVPWEPQHF.

V is TRBV19 and J is TRBJ2-7, with a tentative D call TRBD1 (5 bases). V lost 4 bases, J lost 0 bases, and 10 bases lay in between. This CDR3 is 14 amino acids long. CDR1 and CDR2 from the germline V gene are LNHDA and SQIVND (reference sequence). CDR3 sequence: CASSNRQFSYEQYF. As DNA, the CDR3 is TGTGCCAGTAGTAACAGACAGTTCTCCTACGAGCAGTACTTC.

This chain uses TRBV12-3 or TRBV12-4 with TRBJ1-1; D may be TRBD1 (6 bases). The CDR3 sequence is 11 residues long. The germline V and J ends were trimmed by 6 bases and 12 bases, with 14 bases remaining between them. For the CDR3, the DNA is TGTGCCAGCAGGACAGGCCACCTATCTTTCTTT. Amino acids: CASRTGHLSFF.

The V and J genes are TRBV7-8 and TRBJ2-3; perhaps TRBD1 as D (6 bases). The CDR3 sequence is 17 residues long. Germline V gene lookup returns CDR1 SGHVS and CDR2 FQNEAQ. Trimming cost V 2 bases and J 2 bases, with 17 bases left between them. The CDR3 DNA is TGTGCCAGCAGCTTATTTACGATCACAGGGATCACAGATACGCAGTATTTT. Its protein product is CASSLFTITGITDTQYF.

V is TRBV30 and J is TRBJ1-6; maybe TRBD1 (6 bases). Germline CDR1 is GTSNPN and CDR2 is SVGIG (reference sequence). This CDR3 has 15 amino acids. Trimming cost V 3 bases and J 2 bases, with 11 bases left between them. This chain's CDR3 is CAWSRGHPYNSPLHF. The CDR3 DNA is TGTGCCTGGAGCCGGGGACACCCCTATAATTCACCCCTCCACTTT. Together with reference TRBV30 and TRBJ1-6, the CDR3 gives the full variable domain: SQTIHQWPATLVQPVGSPLSLECTVEGTSNPNLYWYRQAAGRGLQLLFYSVGIGQISSEVPQNLSASRPQDRQFILSSKKLLLSDSGFYLCAWSRGHPYNSPLHFGNGTRLTVT.

This rearrangement joins TRBV5-1 to TRBJ1-3; TRBD1 might be the D (5 bases). Germline V lookup: CDR1 SGHRS, CDR2 YFSETQ. V dropped 4 bases and J dropped 1 base, with 15 bases sitting between them. The CDR3 is 16 amino acids. CDR3 sequence: CASSPGLSMSGNTIYF. DNA of the CDR3: TGCGCCAGCAGCCCGGGACTGAGTATGTCTGGAAACACCATATATTTT.

The rearrangement joins TRBV9 to TRBJ1-2; D unclear. V gave up 5 bases and J gave up 1 base, with 6 bases separating them. CDR3 length: 12 amino acids. Germline lookup yields CDR1 SGDLS and CDR2 YYNGEE. CDR3 sequence reads: CASSQINYGYTF. DNA of the CDR3: TGTGCCAGCAGTCAGATTAACTATGGCTACACCTTC.

The V and J genes are TRBV19 and TRBJ1-2, with 9 bases that match TRBD1. Per germline, CDR1 LNHDA and CDR2 SQIVND (reference sequence). Germline trimming cut 9 bases from V and 6 bases from J; bases unmatched to any gene: 14. CDR3 length equals 15 residues. As DNA, the CDR3 is TGTGCCAGCGCTCCCCAGGGGGACAGGGTCAATGGCTACACCTTC. As protein: CASAPQGDRVNGYTF.

The rearrangement uses TRBV5-1 and TRBJ2-7; possible D gene TRBD1, 6 bases. Germline V gives CDR1 SGHRS, CDR2 YFSETQ. V was clipped by 4 bases and J by 1 base, with 15 bases between them. CDR3 length equals 15 residues. CDR3 sequence: CASSATGLGSYEQYF. CDR3 nucleotide sequence: TGCGCCAGCAGCGCCACAGGGTTAGGTTCCTACGAGCAGTACTTC.

This clone was recorded a few times. The chain links TRBV7-3 to TRBJ2-7, with 7 bases matching TRBD1. Per the germline V gene, CDR1 is SGHTA and CDR2 is FQGTGA. The V and J ends lost 1 base and 3 bases, in that order; junction bases with no gene match: 15. The CDR3 totals 18 residues. The CDR3 region has the DNA TGTGCCAGCAGCTTAAAACCCGGGCGACAGGGTTACTACTACGAGCAGTACTTC. This sequence encodes CASSLKPGRQGYYYEQYF.

The chain is built from TRBV10-3 and TRBJ2-7, with 9 bases that match TRBD1. V shed 7 bases and J 4 bases; nucleotides not matched to a gene: 8. Per germline, CDR1 ENHRY and CDR2 SYGVKD. The CDR3 length is 14 residues. CDR3 amino acids: CAITDGTGRYEQYF. CDR3 nucleotide sequence: TGTGCCATCACCGACGGGACAGGGCGATACGAGCAGTACTTC.

V usage is TRBV6-4 and J usage is TRBJ1-1; 9 bases fit TRBD1. The V and J ends lost 6 bases and 4 bases, in that order; junction bases with no gene match: 9. Germline CDR1 is MRHNA and CDR2 is SNTAGT. There are 15 residues in the CDR3. The CDR3 reads CASRYTGGAGTEAFF. The DNA of the CDR3 is TGTGCCAGCAGATACACAGGGGGCGCGGGCACTGAAGCTTTCTTT.

The gene calls are TRBV4-3 and TRBJ1-5, with TRBD1 identical over 8 bases. CDR3 size: 15 residues. Germline V gene lookup returns CDR1 LGHNA and CDR2 YSLEER. With 2 bases clipped from V and 6 bases from J, the junction kept 6 bases outside the gene matches. The CDR3 DNA reads TGCGCCAGCAGCCAATCACTCACAGGGGGTCAGCCCCAGCATTTT. It translates to CASSQSLTGGQPQHF.

This chain links TRBV7-2 with TRBJ2-5; 8 nucleotides align to TRBD2. J gave up 4 bases and V 3 bases, and 4 bases lay outside the gene matches. This CDR3 is 14 amino acids long. Germline V gene lookup returns CDR1 SGHTA and CDR2 FQGNSA. CDR3 in amino acids: CASSFTSGIETQYF. The CDR3 DNA reads as TGTGCCAGCAGCTTCACTAGCGGAATAGAGACCCAGTACTTC.

This rearrangement joins TRBV18 to TRBJ1-4, with unresolved D. The CDR3 consists of 13 residues. The V end lost 8 bases, the J end lost 8 bases, and 15 bases lay between the germline ends. Looked up from germline, CDR1 is KGHSH and CDR2 is LQKENI. This CDR3 is CASARGPGEKLFF. Written as DNA, the CDR3 is TGTGCCAGCGCGCGCGGCCCGGGGGAAAAACTGTTTTTT.

The chain carries TRBV9 and TRBJ2-7, with 9 bases identical to TRBD1. This CDR3 is 14 amino acids long. Per germline, CDR1 SGDLS and CDR2 YYNGEE. With V trimmed by 4 bases and J by 3 bases, 5 bases remained unmatched. DNA of the CDR3: TGTGCCAGCAGCCCTGGGACAGGGCACTACGAGCAGTACTTC. It specifies CASSPGTGHYEQYF. The variable domain in full, with the rest retrieved from reference TRBV9 and TRBJ2-7, is DSGVTQTPKHLITATGQRVTLRCSPRSGDLSVYWYQQSLDQGLQFLIQYYNGEERAKGNILERFSAQQFPDLHSELNLSSLELGDSALYFCASSPGTGHYEQYFGPGTRLTVT.

This rearrangement joins TRBV19 to TRBJ1-2; tentative D call: TRBD1 (5 bases). The CDR3 length is 14 residues. Germline CDR1 reads LNHDA; CDR2 reads SQIVND (reference sequence). V lost 6 bases to trimming and J lost 8 bases, with 19 bases between them. CDR3 residues: CASRNRQTSWGYTF. As DNA, the CDR3 is TGTGCCAGTAGGAACCGACAGACGAGCTGGGGCTACACCTTC.

The chain links TRBV27 to TRBJ1-2, with 8 bases lining up with TRBD1. The germline V gene has CDR1 MNHEY and CDR2 SMNVEV (reference sequence). This CDR3 comprises 14 residues. V lost 4 bases and J lost 7; bases outside the gene matches: 8. The CDR3 loop is CASSSSRQGSGYTF. CDR3 coding DNA: TGTGCCAGCAGTTCGTCGAGACAGGGGTCTGGCTACACCTTC.

This rearrangement joins TRBV29-1 to TRBJ1-3; 7 nucleotides align to TRBD1. J was trimmed by 1 base and V by 6 bases; bases with no gene match: 0. Germline V lookup: CDR1 SQVTM, CDR2 ANQGSEA. There are 12 residues in the CDR3. CDR3 loop: CSVGQSGNTIYF. CDR3 nucleotide sequence: TGCAGCGTGGGACAGTCTGGAAACACCATATATTTT.

This clone was observed a few times. The rearrangement uses TRBV4-1 and TRBJ2-7; the match to TRBD1 covers 7 bases. V shed 4 bases and J 4 bases; nucleotides not matched to a gene: 10. Germline-derived CDR1 and CDR2 are MGHRA and YSYEKL. The CDR3 length is 15 residues. CDR3 nucleotide sequence: TGCGCCAGCAGCCTAGGGACAGTCCCGTCTTACGAGCAGTACTTC. Amino acid sequence: CASSLGTVPSYEQYF.

The J gene is TRBJ1-2, the V gene TRBV3-1 (or the pseudogene TRBV3-2), with TRBD1 identical over 7 bases. The CDR3 has 17 amino acids. Germline trimming cut 4 bases from V and 3 bases from J; bases unmatched to any gene: 14. CDR1 LGHDT and CDR2 YNNKEL come from the germline V gene (reference sequence). The CDR3 loop reads CASSLGLVRGSDYGYTF. For the CDR3, the DNA is TGTGCCAGCAGCCTCGGGTTGGTCAGGGGGTCTGACTATGGCTACACCTTC.

V and J are TRBV6-1 and TRBJ1-2; a weak D match, TRBD1 (6 bases). V shed 1 base and J shed 4 bases, with 10 bases lying between them. The CDR3 loop spans 14 amino acids. CDR1 and CDR2 from the germline V gene are MNHNS and SASEGT. The CDR3, as DNA: TGTGCCAGCAGTGAAGTTACAGGGAGCTATGGCTACACCTTC. Translation: CASSEVTGSYGYTF.

The CDR3 bases are TGTGCCAGCAGCCCTCTTGAAAAACTGTTTTTT. Encoded protein: CASSPLEKLFF. The gene calls are TRBV5-8 and TRBJ1-4; D remains ambiguous. The V end lost 4 bases, the J end lost 7 bases, and 5 bases lay between the germline ends. The CDR3 contains 11 residues. Germline lookup yields CDR1 SGHTS and CDR2 YDEGEE.

This clone appeared once. This chain connects TRBV5-4 to TRBJ2-7; tentatively, D is TRBD2 (6 bases). CDR1 and CDR2 (germline): SGHNT, YYREEE (reference sequence). Trimming removed 4 bases from V and 4 bases from J, with 15 bases in between. The CDR3 length is 14 residues. DNA of the CDR3: TGTGCCAGCAGCCCTGAGCCGGGAGAATACGAGCAGTACTTC. Encoded protein: CASSPEPGEYEQYF.

The chain links TRBV11-1 to TRBJ2-2; possible D gene TRBD1, 6 bases. Germline CDR1 is SGHAT and CDR2 is FQDESV (reference sequence). This CDR3 has 15 amino acids. V was trimmed by 5 bases and J by 5 bases, leaving 15 bases between them. In DNA, the CDR3 is TGTGCCAGCAGCCCTGGGGGCGGCAGGACCGGGGAGCTGTTTTTT. This codes for CASSPGGGRTGELFF.

This CDR3 is CASSEGGYEKLFF. The CDR3 DNA follows: TGTGCCAGCAGCGAAGGGGGTTATGAAAAACTGTTTTTT. The J gene is TRBJ1-4, the V gene TRBV9; weak D call: TRBD1 (6 bases). The CDR3 has 13 amino acids. In germline, CDR1 is SGDLS, CDR2 YYNGEE. Trimming left V 3 bases short and J 6 bases short, with 9 bases between.